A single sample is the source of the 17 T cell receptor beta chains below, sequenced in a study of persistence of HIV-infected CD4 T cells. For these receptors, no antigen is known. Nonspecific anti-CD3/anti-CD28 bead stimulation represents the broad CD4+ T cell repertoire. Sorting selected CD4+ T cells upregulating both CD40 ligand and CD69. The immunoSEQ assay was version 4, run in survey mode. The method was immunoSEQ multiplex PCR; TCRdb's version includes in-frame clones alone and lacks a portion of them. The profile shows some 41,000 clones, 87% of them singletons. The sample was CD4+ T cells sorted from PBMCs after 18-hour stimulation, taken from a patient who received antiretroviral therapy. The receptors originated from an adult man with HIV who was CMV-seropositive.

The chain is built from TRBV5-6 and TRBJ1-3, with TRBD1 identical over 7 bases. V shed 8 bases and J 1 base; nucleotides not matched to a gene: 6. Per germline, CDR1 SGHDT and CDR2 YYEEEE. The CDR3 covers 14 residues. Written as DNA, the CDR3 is TGTGCCAGTGGTCTCAGGGGGTCTGGAAACACCATATATTTT. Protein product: CASGLRGSGNTIYF.

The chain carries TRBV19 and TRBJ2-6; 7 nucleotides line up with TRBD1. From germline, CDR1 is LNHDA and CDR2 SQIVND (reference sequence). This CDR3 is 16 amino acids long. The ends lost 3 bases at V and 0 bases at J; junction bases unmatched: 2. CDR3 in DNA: TGTGCCAGTAGTATGACAGGGACCTCTGGGGCCAACGTCCTGACTTTC. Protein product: CASSMTGTSGANVLTF.

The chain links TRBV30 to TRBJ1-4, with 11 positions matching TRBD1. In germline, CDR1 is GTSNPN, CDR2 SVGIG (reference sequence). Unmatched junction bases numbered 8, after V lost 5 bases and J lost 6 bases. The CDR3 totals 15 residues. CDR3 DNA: TGTGCCTGGCTCCCGGACAGGGGGCGAGATGAAAAACTGTTTTTT. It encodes CAWLPDRGRDEKLFF.

The CDR3 sequence: CASSQGTTNTEAFF. The DNA for the CDR3 is TGTGCCAGCAGCCAAGGGACAACGAACACTGAAGCTTTCTTT. V is TRBV4-2 and J is TRBJ1-1, with a tentative D call TRBD1 (5 bases). Germline V gene lookup returns CDR1 LGHNA and CDR2 YNFKEQ. This CDR3 contains 14 residues. The V end was cut by 1 base, the J end by 1 base, with 7 bases between.

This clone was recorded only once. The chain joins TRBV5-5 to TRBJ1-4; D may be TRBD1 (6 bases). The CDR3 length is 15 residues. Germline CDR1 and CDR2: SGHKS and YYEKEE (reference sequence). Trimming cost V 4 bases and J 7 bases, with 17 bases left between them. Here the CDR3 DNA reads TGTGCCAGCAGCACAACGGGGGGGGCGAGTGAAAAACTGTTTTTT. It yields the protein CASSTTGGASEKLFF.

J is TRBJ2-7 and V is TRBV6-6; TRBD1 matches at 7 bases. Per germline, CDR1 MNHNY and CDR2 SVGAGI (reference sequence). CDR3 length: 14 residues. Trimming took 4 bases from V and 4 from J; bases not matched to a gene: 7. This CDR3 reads CASSFDRVSYEQYF. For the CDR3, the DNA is TGTGCCAGCAGTTTCGACAGGGTCTCTTACGAGCAGTACTTC.

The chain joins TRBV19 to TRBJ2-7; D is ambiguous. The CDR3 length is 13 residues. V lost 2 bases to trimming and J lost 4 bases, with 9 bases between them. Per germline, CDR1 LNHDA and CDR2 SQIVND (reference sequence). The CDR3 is CASSIRMGYEQYF. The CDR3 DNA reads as TGTGCCAGTAGTATACGGATGGGGTACGAGCAGTACTTC.

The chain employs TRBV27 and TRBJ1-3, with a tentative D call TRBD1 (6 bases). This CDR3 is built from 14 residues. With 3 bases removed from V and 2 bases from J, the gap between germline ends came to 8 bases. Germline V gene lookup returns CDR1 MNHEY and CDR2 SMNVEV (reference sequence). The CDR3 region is CASSLAGAGNTIYF. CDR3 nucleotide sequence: TGTGCCAGCAGTTTGGCAGGGGCTGGAAACACCATATATTTT.

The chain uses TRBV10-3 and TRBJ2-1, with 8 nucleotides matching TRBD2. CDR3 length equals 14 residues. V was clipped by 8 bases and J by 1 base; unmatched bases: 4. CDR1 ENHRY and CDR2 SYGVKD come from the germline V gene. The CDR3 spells CAIHRGGSYNEQFF. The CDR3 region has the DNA TGTGCCATCCACCGGGGGGGATCCTACAATGAGCAGTTCTTC.

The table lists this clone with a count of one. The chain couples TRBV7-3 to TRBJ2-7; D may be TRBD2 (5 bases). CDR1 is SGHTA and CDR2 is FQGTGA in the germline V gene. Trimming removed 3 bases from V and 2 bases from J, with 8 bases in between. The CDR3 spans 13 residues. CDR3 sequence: CASSLAGTYEQYF. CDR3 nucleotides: TGTGCCAGCAGCTTGGCGGGTACCTACGAGCAGTACTTC.

CDR3 loop: CASSQGQGAFYGYTF. CDR3 sequence (DNA): TGTGCCAGCAGCCAGGGACAGGGGGCCTTCTATGGCTACACCTTC. The chain carries TRBV5-8 and TRBJ1-2, with 12 bases aligning to TRBD1. Germline CDR1 and CDR2: SGHTS and YDEGEE. This CDR3 is built from 15 residues. The V segment lost 4 bases and the J segment 4 bases; nucleotides outside the gene matches: 5. Full variable domain (rest looked up from reference TRBV5-8 and TRBJ1-2): EAGVTQSPTHLIKTRGQQATLRCSPISGHTSVYWYQQALGLGLQFLLWYDEGEERNRGNFPPRFSGRQFPNYSSELNVNALELEDSALYLCASSQGQGAFYGYTFGSGTRLTVV.

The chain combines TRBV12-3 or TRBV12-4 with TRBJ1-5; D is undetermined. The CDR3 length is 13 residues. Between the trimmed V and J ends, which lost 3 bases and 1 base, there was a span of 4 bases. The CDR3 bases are TGTGCCAGCAGTTTTTCGAGCAATCAGCCCCAGCATTTT. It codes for CASSFSSNQPQHF.

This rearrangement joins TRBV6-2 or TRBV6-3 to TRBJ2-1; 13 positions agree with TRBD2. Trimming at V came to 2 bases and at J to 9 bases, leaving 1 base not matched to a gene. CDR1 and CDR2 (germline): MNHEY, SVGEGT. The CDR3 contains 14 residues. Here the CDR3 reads CASSYGLAGAEQFF. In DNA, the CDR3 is TGTGCCAGCAGTTACGGACTAGCGGGAGCTGAGCAGTTCTTC.

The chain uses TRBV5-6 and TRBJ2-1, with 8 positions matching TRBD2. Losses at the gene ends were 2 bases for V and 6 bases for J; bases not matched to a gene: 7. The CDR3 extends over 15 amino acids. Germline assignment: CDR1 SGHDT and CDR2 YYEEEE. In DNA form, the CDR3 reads TGTGCCAGCAGCTTTGGCGGGGGGCCACGCAATGAGCAGTTCTTC. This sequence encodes CASSFGGGPRNEQFF.

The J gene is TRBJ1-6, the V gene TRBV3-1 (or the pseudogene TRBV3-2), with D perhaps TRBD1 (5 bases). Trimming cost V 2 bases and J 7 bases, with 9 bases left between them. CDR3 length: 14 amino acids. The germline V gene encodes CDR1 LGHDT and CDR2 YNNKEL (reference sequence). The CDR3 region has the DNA TGTGCCAGCAGCCAAAGCAGGGTAAATTCACCCCTCCACTTT. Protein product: CASSQSRVNSPLHF.

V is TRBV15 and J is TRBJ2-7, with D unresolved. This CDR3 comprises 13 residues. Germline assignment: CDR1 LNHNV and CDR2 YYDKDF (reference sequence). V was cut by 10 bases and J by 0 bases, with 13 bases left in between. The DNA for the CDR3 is TGTGCCATCCGGACGGCGGCCTCCTACGAGCAGTACTTC. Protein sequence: CAIRTAASYEQYF.

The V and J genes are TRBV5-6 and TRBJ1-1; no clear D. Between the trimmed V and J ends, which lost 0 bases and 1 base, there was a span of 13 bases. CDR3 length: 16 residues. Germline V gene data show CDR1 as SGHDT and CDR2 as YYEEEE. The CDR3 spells CASSLGWNRENTEAFF. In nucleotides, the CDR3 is TGTGCCAGCAGCTTGGGGTGGAATCGGGAGAACACTGAAGCTTTCTTT. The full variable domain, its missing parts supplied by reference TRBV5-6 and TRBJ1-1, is DAGVTQSPTHLIKTRGQQVTLRCSPKSGHDTVSWYQQALGQGPQFIFQYYEEEERQRGNFPDRFSGHQFPNYSSELNVNALLLGDSALYLCASSLGWNRENTEAFFGQGTRLTVV.